This note documents a single TCR beta chain sequence. This CDR3 is also generated by other DNA sequences in the sample. Trimming pared 3 bases from V and 0 bases from J, leaving 9 bases between. Germline CDR1 and CDR2: SGHTA and FQGNSA. The CDR3 contains 14 residues. The PCR contained 60 Vbeta and 13 Jbeta primers. TCRdb's copy holds only in-frame clones and misses some; the assay was immunoSEQ multiplex PCR. Its clone listing holds 100,000 to 150,000 clones. The data originate from a study of cytomegalovirus exposure and HLA in healthy donors. The chain links TRBV7-2 to TRBJ2-7, with TRBD2 as a possible D gene (6 bases). Sequencing was carried out using PBMCs. The receptor was isolated from a man between 40 and 49 years old in good health and CMV-seronegative. CDR3 DNA sequence: TGTGCCAGCAGCTTTTCCGGGAGCTCCTACGAGCAGTACTTC. This encodes CASSFSGSSYEQYF.